The present TCR beta chain was sequenced within a study of monozygotic twins with inflammatory bowel disease. Looked up from germline, CDR1 is DFQATT and CDR2 is SNEGSKA (reference sequence). The CDR3 has 15 residues. Via template switching, UMIs carrying a 6-nucleotide sample barcode were introduced. For both chains, the TCRalpha and TCRbeta cDNA went through two nested PCRs of about 15 and 9 cycles. TCRdb re-called the 5' RACE reads; one entry per CDR3 protein, DNA not given. The ten top clones account for roughly 12%, within a sample of over 100,000 distinct CDR3 sequences. No sorting of T cells preceded isolation of total RNA from whole blood. About this clonotype itself: The target antigen is unknown.

Points from the study as a whole: Results did not support any single strong IBD-associated signal or clonotype.

The chain is built from TRBV20-1 and TRBJ2-7; as DNA is missing, the TRBD1 call by TCRdb cannot be tested. Sequencing input: blood. The clonotype originates from a human donor with ulcerative colitis or Crohn's disease, or a healthy co-twin of an affected twin (not recorded which). The CDR3 sequence: CSAGSVAGEFDEQYF.